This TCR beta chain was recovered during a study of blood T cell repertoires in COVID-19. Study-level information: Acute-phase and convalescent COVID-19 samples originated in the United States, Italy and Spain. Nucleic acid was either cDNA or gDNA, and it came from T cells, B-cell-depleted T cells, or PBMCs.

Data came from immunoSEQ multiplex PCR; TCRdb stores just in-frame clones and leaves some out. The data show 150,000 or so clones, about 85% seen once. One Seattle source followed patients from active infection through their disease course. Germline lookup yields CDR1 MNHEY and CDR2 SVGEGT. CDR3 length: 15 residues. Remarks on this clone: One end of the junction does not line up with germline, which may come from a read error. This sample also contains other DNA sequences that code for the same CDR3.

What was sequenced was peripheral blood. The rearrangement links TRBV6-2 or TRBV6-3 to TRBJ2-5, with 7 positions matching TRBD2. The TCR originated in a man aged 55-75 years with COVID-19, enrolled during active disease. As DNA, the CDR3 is TGTGCCAGCAGTTACTTGGGCCCGGCGGGAGAGACTCAGTACTTC. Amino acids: CASSYLGPAGETQYF.